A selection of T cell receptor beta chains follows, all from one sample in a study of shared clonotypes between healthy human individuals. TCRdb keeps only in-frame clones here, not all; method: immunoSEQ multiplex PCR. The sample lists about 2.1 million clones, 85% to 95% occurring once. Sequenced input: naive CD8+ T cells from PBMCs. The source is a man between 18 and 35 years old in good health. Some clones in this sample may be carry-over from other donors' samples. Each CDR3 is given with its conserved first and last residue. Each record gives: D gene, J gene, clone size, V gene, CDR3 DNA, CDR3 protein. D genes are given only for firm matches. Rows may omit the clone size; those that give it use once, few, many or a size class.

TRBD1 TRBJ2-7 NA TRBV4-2 TGTGCCAGCAGCCTGGACAGGGGAACCTACGAGCAGTACTTC CASSLDRGTYEQYF
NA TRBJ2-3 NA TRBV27 TGTGCCAGCAGTTTCGGGGGAGTATCAGATACGCAGTATTTT CASSFGGVSDTQYF
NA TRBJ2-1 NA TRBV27 TGTGCCAGCAGCTTCTCATCCTACAATGAGCAGTTCTTC CASSFSSYNEQFF
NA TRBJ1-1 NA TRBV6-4 TGTGCCAGCTTTGTGCTGAACACTGAAGCTTTCTTT CASFVLNTEAFF
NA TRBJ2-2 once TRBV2 TGTGCCAGCAGTGAAGCGCGCGACCACTTCACCGGGGAGCTGTTTTTT CASSEARDHFTGELFF
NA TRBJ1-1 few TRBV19 TGTGCCAGTAGTATTCGGGGGTTCGACACTGAAGCTTTCTTT CASSIRGFDTEAFF
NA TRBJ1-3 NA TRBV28 TGTGCCAGCAGTTTTGAAGGGGCCTCTGGAAACACCATATATTTT CASSFEGASGNTIYF
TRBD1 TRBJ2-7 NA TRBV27 TGTGCCAGCAGCGCGTTACCGGGACAGTCCTACGAGCAGTACTTC CASSALPGQSYEQYF
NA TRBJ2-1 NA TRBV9 TGTGCCAGCAGCCGATATCTTTACAATGAGCAGTTCTTC CASSRYLYNEQFF
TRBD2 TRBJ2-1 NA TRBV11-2 TGTGCCAGCAGGGGACTAGCGGGAGCCAATGAGCAGTTCTTC CASRGLAGANEQFF
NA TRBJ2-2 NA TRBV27 TGTGCCAGCAGTTCGATTTCCTCAGGGTTTGACACCGGGGAGCTGTTTTTT CASSSISSGFDTGELFF
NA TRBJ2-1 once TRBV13 TGTGCCAGCACCCCCGGCAGAAACAATGAGCAGTTCTTC CASTPGRNNEQFF
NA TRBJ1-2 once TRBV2 TGTGCCATACGGGACACCACCGATGGCTACACCTTC CAIRDTTDGYTF
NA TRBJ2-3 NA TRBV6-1 TGTGCCAGCAGTGAAGAGGTCCCCTTTTCAGATACGCAGTATTTT CASSEEVPFSDTQYF
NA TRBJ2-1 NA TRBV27 TGTGCCAGCAGTGGACTCAACGACAATGAGCAGTTCTTC CASSGLNDNEQFF
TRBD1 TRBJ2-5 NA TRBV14 TGTGCCAGCAGCCACGGGGACAGCTACCAAGAGACCCAGTACTTC CASSHGDSYQETQYF
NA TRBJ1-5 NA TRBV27 TGTGCCAGCAGTGGTGTTTGGAGCAATCAGCCCCAGCATTTT CASSGVWSNQPQHF
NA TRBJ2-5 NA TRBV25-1 TGTGCCAGCAGTGGGGACGGGGTGGAGACCCAGTACTTC CASSGDGVETQYF
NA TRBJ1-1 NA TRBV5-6 TGTGCCAGCAGCACCGGGACGGGCTCTACTGAAGCTTTCTTT CASSTGTGSTEAFF
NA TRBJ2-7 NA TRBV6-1 TGTGCCAGCAGTGAATTCAAGTCGAGCTCCTACGAGCAGTACTTC CASSEFKSSSYEQYF
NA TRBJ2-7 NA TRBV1 TGCACCAGCAGCTACCCATCAGTCGGGACCCCCTACGAGCAGTACTTC CTSSYPSVGTPYEQYF
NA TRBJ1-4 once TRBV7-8 TGTGCCAGCAGCCTGCAGACGCTTATTAATGAAAAACTGTTTTTT CASSLQTLINEKLFF
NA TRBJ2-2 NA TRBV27 TGTGCCAGCAGTTTACTAAACACCGGGGAGCTGTTTTTT CASSLLNTGELFF
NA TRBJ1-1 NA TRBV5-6 TGTGCCAGCAGCTCAAGGGACATACTCCTGGGCACTGAAGCTTTCTTT CASSSRDILLGTEAFF
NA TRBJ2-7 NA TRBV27 TGTGCCAGCAGTTTAACCCCCCGGGAGCAGTACTTC CASSLTPREQYF
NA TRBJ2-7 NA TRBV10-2 TGCGCCAGCAGTGATGGCGACGGATACGAGCAGTACTTC CASSDGDGYEQYF
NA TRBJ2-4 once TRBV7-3 TGTGCCAGCAGCTTGGAGCAGGGAAACATTCAGTACTTC CASSLEQGNIQYF
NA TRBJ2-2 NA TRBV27 TGTGCCAGCAGCTTCGCATCCGGGGAGCTGTTTTTT CASSFASGELFF
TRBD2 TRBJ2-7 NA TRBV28 TGTGCCAGCAGACGACTAGCTGAGAGCTCCTACGAGCAGTACTTC CASRRLAESSYEQYF
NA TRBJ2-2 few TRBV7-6 TGTGCCAGCAGCTTAGGGGGGGCCGGGGAGCTGTTTTTT CASSLGGAGELFF
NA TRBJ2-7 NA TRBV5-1 TGCGCCAGCAGCTTAGCTACACAGGGAGGATTCTACGAGCAGTACTTC CASSLATQGGFYEQYF
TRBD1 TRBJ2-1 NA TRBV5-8 TGTGCCAGCAGCCCCCGGACAGGGGGCATCTACAATGAGCAGTTCTTC CASSPRTGGIYNEQFF
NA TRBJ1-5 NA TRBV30 TGTGCCTGGAGTGGGGCTATCGGCGATCAGCCCCAGCATTTT CAWSGAIGDQPQHF
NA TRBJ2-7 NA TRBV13 TGTGCCAGCAGCTTAACGCCGCGACGGCGGGATACCTACGAGCAGTACTTC CASSLTPRRRDTYEQYF
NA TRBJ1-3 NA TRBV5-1 TGCGCCAGCAGCCCCGAAGGGACTGCTGGAAACACCATATATTTT CASSPEGTAGNTIYF
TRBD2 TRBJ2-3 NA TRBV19 TGTGCCAGTAGACTCACACTAGCGGGAGTTCAAGATACGCAGTATTTT CASRLTLAGVQDTQYF
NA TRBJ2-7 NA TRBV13 TGTGCCAGCAGCCCGGAGAGCTCCTACGAGCAGTACTTC CASSPESSYEQYF
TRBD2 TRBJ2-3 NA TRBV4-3 TGCGCCAGCAGCCAAGATGGTGTAGCGGGCCTATCCTCCGATGATACGCAGTATTTT CASSQDGVAGLSSDDTQYF
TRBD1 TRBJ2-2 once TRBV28 TGTGCCAGCAGTTTCGACAGGGTGGCCGGGGAGCTGTTTTTT CASSFDRVAGELFF
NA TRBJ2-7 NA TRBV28 TGTGCCAGCAATAAAATAGGGGACGCAAACTCCTACGAGCAGTACTTC CASNKIGDANSYEQYF
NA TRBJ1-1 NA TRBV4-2 TGTGCCAGCAGCCGCCTCGGGGGGAACACTGAAGCTTTCTTT CASSRLGGNTEAFF